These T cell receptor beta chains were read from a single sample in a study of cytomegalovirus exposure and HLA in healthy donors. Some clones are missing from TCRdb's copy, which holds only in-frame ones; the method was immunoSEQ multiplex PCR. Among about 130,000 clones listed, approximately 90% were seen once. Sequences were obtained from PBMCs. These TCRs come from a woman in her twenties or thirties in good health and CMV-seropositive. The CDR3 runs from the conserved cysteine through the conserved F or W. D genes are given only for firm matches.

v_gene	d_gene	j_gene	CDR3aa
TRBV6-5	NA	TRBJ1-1	CASSSHPGQLNTEAFF
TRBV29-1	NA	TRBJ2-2	CSVVSAGELFF
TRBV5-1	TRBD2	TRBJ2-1	CASSLGSGRGYNEQFF
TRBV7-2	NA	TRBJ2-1	CASSGGSYNEQFF
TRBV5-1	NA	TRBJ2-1	CASSKKGKNEQFF
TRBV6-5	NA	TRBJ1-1	CASSPDSFEAFF
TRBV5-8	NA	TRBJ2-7	CASSHQWGPYEQYF
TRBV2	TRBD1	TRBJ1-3	CASSQGGTGSTNTIYF
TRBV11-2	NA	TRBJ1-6	CASSLTRGANSPLHF
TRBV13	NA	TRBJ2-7	CASSRDWRDPPYEQYF
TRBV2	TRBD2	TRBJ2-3	CASSLTPSTSGRAADTQYF
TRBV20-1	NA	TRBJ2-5	CSVRRQETQYF
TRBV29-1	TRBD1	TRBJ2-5	CSVEGTGVETQYF
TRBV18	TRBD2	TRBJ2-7	CASSPPGSGRKYEQYF
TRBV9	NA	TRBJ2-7	CASATGTSYEQYF
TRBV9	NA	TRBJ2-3	CASSANSADTQYF
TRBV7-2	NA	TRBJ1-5	CASSLVEGFSNQPQHF
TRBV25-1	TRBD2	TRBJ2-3	CASGNSGSPTTDTQYF
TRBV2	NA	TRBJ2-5	CASRGRDTVTGTQYF
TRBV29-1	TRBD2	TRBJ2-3	CSAEGLAGAHTSTDTQYF
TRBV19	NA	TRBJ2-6	CASSIGGWANVLTF
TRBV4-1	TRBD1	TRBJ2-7	CASSQDWVGTGSSYEQYF
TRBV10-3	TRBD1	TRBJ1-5	CAISAQGVGQPQHF
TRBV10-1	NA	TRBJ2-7	CASSVRESGEQYF
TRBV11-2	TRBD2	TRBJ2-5	CASSSLAVQETQYF
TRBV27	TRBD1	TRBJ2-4	CASSYRQGLAKNIQYF
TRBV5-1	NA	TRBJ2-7	CASSLSAGTYEQYF
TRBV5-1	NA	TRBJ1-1	CASSLGTGAEAFF
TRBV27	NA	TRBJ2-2	CASDKTGRSGELFF
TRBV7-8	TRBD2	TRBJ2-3	CASSSSRRGGTDTQYF
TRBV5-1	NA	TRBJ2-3	CASSFGTRDLGTDTQYF
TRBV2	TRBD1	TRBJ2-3	CASSATGARTDTQYF
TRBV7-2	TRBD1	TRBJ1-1	CASSSYRGNTEAFF
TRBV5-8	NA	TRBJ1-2	CASSGRQRTNYGYTF
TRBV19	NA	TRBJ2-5	CASSIGGTQYF
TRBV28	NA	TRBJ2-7	CASSLLGRGYEQYF
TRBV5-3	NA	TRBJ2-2	CARSPGPTGELFF